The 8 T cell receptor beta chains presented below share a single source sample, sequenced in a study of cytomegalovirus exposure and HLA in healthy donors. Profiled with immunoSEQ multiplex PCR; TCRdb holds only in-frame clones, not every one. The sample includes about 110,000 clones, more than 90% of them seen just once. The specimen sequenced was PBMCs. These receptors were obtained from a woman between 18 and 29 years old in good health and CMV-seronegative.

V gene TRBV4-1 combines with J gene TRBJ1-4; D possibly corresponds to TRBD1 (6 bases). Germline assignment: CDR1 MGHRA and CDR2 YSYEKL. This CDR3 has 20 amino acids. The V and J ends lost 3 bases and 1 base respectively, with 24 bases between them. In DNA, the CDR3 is TGCGCCAGCAGCCATCATCCGGGACAATTTCTCGCGGGAACTAATGAAAAACTGTTTTTT. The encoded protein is CASSHHPGQFLAGTNEKLFF.

As DNA, the CDR3 is TGTGCCAGCAGCTCTTCGGGCACAGATACGCAGTATTTT. Residues: CASSSSGTDTQYF. The chain has TRBV11-1 and TRBJ2-3; no definite D call. CDR1 and CDR2 (germline): SGHAT, FQDESV (reference sequence). V dropped 4 bases and J dropped 1 base, with 6 bases sitting between them. The CDR3 sequence is 13 residues long.

The CDR3 protein is CASSLPIQGAIGYTF. DNA of the CDR3: TGTGCCAGCAGCTTGCCTATACAGGGGGCAATAGGCTACACCTTC. The chain is built from TRBV5-4 and TRBJ1-2; 9 bases align to TRBD1. The germline CDR1 and CDR2 sequences are SGHNT and YYREEE (reference sequence). V was clipped by 1 base and J by 8 bases; unmatched bases: 9. The CDR3 totals 15 residues.

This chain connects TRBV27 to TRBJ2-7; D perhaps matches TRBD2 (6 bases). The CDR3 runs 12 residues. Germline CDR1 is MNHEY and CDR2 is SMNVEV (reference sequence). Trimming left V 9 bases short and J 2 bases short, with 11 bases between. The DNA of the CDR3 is TGTGCCAGGCCGGGGGTCCCCTACGAGCAGTACTTC. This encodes CARPGVPYEQYF.

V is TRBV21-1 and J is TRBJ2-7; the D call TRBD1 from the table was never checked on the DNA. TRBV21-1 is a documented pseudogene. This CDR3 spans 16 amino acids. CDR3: CASSKRRGRGMNEQYF. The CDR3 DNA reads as TGTGCCAGCAGCAAACGGCGAGGCAGGGGGATGAACGAGCAGTACTTC.

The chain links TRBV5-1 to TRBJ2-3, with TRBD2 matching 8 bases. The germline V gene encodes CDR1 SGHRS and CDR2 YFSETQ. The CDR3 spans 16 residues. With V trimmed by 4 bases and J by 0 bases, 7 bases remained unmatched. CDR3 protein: CASSTGGATSTDTQYF. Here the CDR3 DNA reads TGCGCCAGCAGCACGGGGGGGGCTACTAGCACAGATACGCAGTATTTT. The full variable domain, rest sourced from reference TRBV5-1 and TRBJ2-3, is KAGVTQTPRYLIKTRGQQVTLSCSPISGHRSVSWYQQTPGQGLQFLFEYFSETQRNKGNFPGRFSGRQFSNSRSEMNVSTLELGDSALYLCASSTGGATSTDTQYFGPGTRLTVL.

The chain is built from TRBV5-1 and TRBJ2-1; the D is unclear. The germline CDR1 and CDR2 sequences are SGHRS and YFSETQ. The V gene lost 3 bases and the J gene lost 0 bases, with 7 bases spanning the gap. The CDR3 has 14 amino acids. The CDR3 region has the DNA TGCGCCAGCAGCTGGCAATACTCCTACAATGAGCAGTTCTTC. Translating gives CASSWQYSYNEQFF.

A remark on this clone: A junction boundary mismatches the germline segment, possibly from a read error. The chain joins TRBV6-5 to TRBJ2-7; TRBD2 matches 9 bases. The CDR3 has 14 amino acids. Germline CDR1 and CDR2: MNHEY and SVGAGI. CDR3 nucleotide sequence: TGTGCCAGCGGCCAGCGGGGGGTATCCTACGAGCAATACTTC. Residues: CASGQRGVSYEQYF.